The subject of this entry is one TCR beta chain. One end of the junction does not line up with germline, which may come from a read error. The data belong to a study of T cell repertoires in cytomegalovirus infection. This CDR3 comprises 15 residues. A single record per CDR3 protein comes from TCRdb applying MiXCR to the reads. The sample carries about 450,000 distinct CDR3 sequences, 25% to 40% recorded once. Sequencing input: PBMCs. The chain couples TRBV5-3 to TRBJ2-1; no firm D call. TRBV5-3 counts as an open reading frame of uncertain function. This clonotype was obtained from a human donor in good health (CMV status not recorded). Some clones in this sample may be carry-over from other donors' samples. This CDR3 is CASSLRWNSYNEQFF. CDR3 nucleotide sequence: TGTGCCAGCAGCTTGAGGTGGAACTCCTACAATGAGCAGTTCTTC.